This TCR beta chain was obtained from a study of T cell responses to AZD1222 COVID-19 vaccine. Second-dose intervals near 4 or 12 weeks were combined. Trimming removed 0 bases from V and 5 bases from J; junction bases left unmatched: 6. Germline V lookup: CDR1 LGHDT, CDR2 YNNKEL (reference sequence). The CDR3 totals 15 residues. Libraries were prepared by immunoSEQ multiplex PCR; TCRdb keeps only in-frame clonotypes and omits some of them. The sample shows 120,000 or so clones, 85% to 90% of them seen only once. Broader study findings: Increased Spike-specific TCR breadth and depth were observed after two AZD1222 doses.

Turning to this clone: Its antigen is unidentified.

The TCR comes from an adult who received the AZD1222 COVID-19 vaccine. The specimen comprised peripheral blood, sampled 28 days after the second AZD1222 dose. The chain recombines TRBV3-1 (or the pseudogene TRBV3-2) with TRBJ2-5; 7 nucleotides align to TRBD1. The CDR3 reads CASSQEDRWGETQYF. For the CDR3, the DNA is TGTGCCAGCAGCCAAGAGGACAGGTGGGGGGAGACCCAGTACTTC.